The 27 T cell receptor beta chains listed next were all sequenced from one sample in a study of T cell repertoires in aging, cancer and after chemotherapy (dated by TCRdb to between 2018 and 2021). The reads were generated on an Illumina MiSeq. Rearranged TRB sequences spanning V, D and J segments were amplified in a multiplex touch-down PCR with a mixed TRB-A/B primer pool. TCRdb ran its own pipeline on the public reads, namely fastp trimming at Q25 and MiXCR clone calling, and kept in-frame beta chains. CDR3 protein duplicates are merged, each entry listing the most common genes and DNA. The sample data list approximately 1,600 distinct CDR3 sequences, and roughly 25% of these were observed just once. The top ten clonotypes cover about two thirds of the sample. Genomic DNA extracted from peripheral blood, rather than sorted cells or RNA, was used as the source for amplification of TCR beta rearrangements.

The sample was blood. The receptors stem from a human donor with a solid tumor.

By sample share, this clonotype is medium-sized. The CDR3 is CASSPPTRGNNSPLHF. As DNA, the CDR3 is TGTGCCAGCAGCCCCCCCACACGAGGGAATAATTCACCCCTCCACTTT. V gene TRBV5-6 combines with J gene TRBJ1-6; D is uncertain. From germline, CDR1 is SGHDT and CDR2 YYEEEE. CDR3 length: 16 amino acids. V was clipped by 4 bases and J by 5 bases, with 16 bases between them.

Within the sample, this clonotype is medium-sized. The chain links TRBV4-3 to TRBJ2-5, with 9 bases aligning to TRBD1. Germline CDR1 reads LGHNA; CDR2 reads YSLEER. The CDR3 covers 17 residues. V shed 0 bases and J 1 base; nucleotides not matched to a gene: 6. This CDR3 reads CASSQDRTGEGQETQYF. DNA of the CDR3: TGCGCCAGCAGCCAAGATAGGACAGGGGAAGGCCAAGAGACCCAGTACTTC.

Relative to its sample, this clonotype is medium-sized. The DNA for the CDR3 is TGTGCCAGCAGTTACTCGACAGGGAGTAGCTATGGCTACACCTTC. The encoded protein is CASSYSTGSSYGYTF. The chain joins TRBV6-5 to TRBJ1-2; 7 bases match TRBD1. Germline-derived CDR1 and CDR2 are MNHEY and SVGAGI. This CDR3 spans 15 amino acids. The V gene end was trimmed by 0 bases and the J gene end by 4 bases; junction bases not matched to a gene: 5.

This chain connects TRBV4-3 to TRBJ2-7, with TRBD2 matching 10 bases. CDR1 is LGHNA, CDR2 YSLEER, per germline. The CDR3 consists of 16 residues. V was clipped by 0 bases and J by 3 bases; unmatched bases: 5. Here the CDR3 reads CASSQEYPSGGYEQYF. CDR3 in DNA: TGCGCCAGCAGCCAAGAGTACCCTAGCGGGGGCTACGAGCAGTACTTC.

The V and J genes are TRBV2 and TRBJ2-7, with unresolved D. From germline, CDR1 is SNHLY and CDR2 FYNNEI. V was pared by 2 bases and J by 4 bases, with 9 bases between. CDR3 size: 13 residues. In nucleotides, the CDR3 is TGTGCCAGCAGTGAATATCGGAGTTACGAGCAGTACTTC. It encodes CASSEYRSYEQYF.

This clonotype showed up just a few times. The chain couples TRBV5-1 to TRBJ1-2, with TRBD1 matching over 7 bases. Germline CDR1 is SGHRS and CDR2 is YFSETQ. The trim removed 4 bases at V and 4 bases at J, leaving 7 bases unmatched. This CDR3 has 14 residues. The CDR3 coding sequence is TGCGCCAGCAGCGGTACGAGGGACAGCTATGGCTACACCTTC. It translates to CASSGTRDSYGYTF.

The gene calls are TRBV5-4 and TRBJ2-7, with TRBD1 matching 8 bases. Trimming cost V 4 bases and J 7 bases; bases outside gene matches: 7. The CDR3 has 13 residues. Per the germline V gene, CDR1 is SGHNT and CDR2 is YYREEE (reference sequence). CDR3 coding DNA: TGTGCCAGCAGCCCGGGCAGGGGGCGGGAGCAGTACTTC. This gives the protein CASSPGRGREQYF. Filled out from reference TRBV5-4 and TRBJ2-7, the complete variable domain reads ETGVTQSPTHLIKTRGQQVTLRCSSQSGHNTVSWYQQALGQGPQFIFQYYREEENGRGNFPPRFSGLQFPNYSSELNVNALELDDSALYLCASSPGRGREQYFGPGTRLTVT.

This clonotype has more than one count but fewer than ten. The chain uses TRBV24-1 and TRBJ1-5; unclear D gene. The CDR3 is 16 amino acids. V shed 4 bases and J shed 1 base, with 13 bases lying between them. Germline V lookup: CDR1 KGHDR, CDR2 SFDVKD. Written as DNA, the CDR3 is TGTGCCACCAGTGAGCCGGCGGGAGAGAGCAATCAGCCCCAGCATTTT. The encoded protein is CATSEPAGESNQPQHF.

Judged by abundance, this clonotype is medium-sized (0.01 to 0.1%). The V and J genes are TRBV19 and TRBJ1-6; no definite D call. Trimming left V 4 bases short and J 6 bases short, with 16 bases between. Germline CDR1 LNHDA, CDR2 SQIVND (reference sequence). This CDR3 is built from 16 residues. The CDR3 DNA reads as TGTGCCAGTAGTACACCGGGAGTCTCGCCTAATTCACCCCTCCACTTT. Translating gives CASSTPGVSPNSPLHF.

This clonotype was detected a few times. The V call is TRBV6-2 or TRBV6-3, the J call TRBJ1-1; a possible D gene is TRBD1 (5 bases). The CDR3 loop spans 15 amino acids. CDR1 MNHEY and CDR2 SVGEGT come from the germline V gene. The ends were cut back, 7 bases at V and 4 bases at J, with 19 bases in the middle. In nucleotides, the CDR3 is TGTGCCAGCAAAAGAAACTCCGGGACGAGCACTGAAGCTTTCTTT. This encodes CASKRNSGTSTEAFF.

The chain combines TRBV4-1 with TRBJ1-4; tentatively, D is TRBD1 (6 bases). Trimming removed 0 bases from V and 10 bases from J, with 21 bases in between. CDR1 is MGHRA, CDR2 YSYEKL, per germline. There are 17 residues in the CDR3. The CDR3 nucleotides are TGCGCCAGCAGCCAAGATGCGGGGGCGACGGAACGGCGAAAACTGTTTTTT. Translation gives CASSQDAGATERRKLFF.

In its sample, this clonotype was seen once. The chain uses TRBV5-1 and TRBJ1-4; D uncertain. Germline V lookup: CDR1 SGHRS, CDR2 YFSETQ. The CDR3 totals 13 residues. V dropped 5 bases and J dropped 8 bases, with 13 bases sitting between them. CDR3 in amino acids: CASSFDLGEKLFF. CDR3 DNA: TGCGCCAGCAGTTTCGACTTGGGGGAAAAACTGTTTTTT.

Details on this clonotype: A read error is likely, as this CDR3 ends without the conserved phenylalanine or tryptophan. The DNA is left out, because the CDR3 cannot be placed on it with certainty; the CDR3 is given as TCRdb lists it. The chain links TRBV19 to TRBJ2-1; no DNA check was done on the table's D call, TRBD1. The CDR3 is 8 amino acids long, termini counted. CDR1 LNHDA and CDR2 SQIVND come from the germline V gene (reference sequence). The CDR3 spells CASKPGGT.

The rearrangement links TRBV4-3 to TRBJ1-1; maybe TRBD1 (6 bases). CDR1 is LGHNA, CDR2 YSLEER, per germline. Trimming left V 0 bases short and J 0 bases short, with 11 bases between. The CDR3 extends over 16 amino acids. The CDR3 sequence is CASSQDKRGVNTEAFF. The CDR3 DNA is TGCGCCAGCAGCCAAGATAAAAGGGGGGTGAACACTGAAGCTTTCTTT.

This clonotype was found a few times. The chain uses TRBV6-1 and TRBJ1-1; 9 bases are a match to TRBD1. The CDR3 loop spans 16 amino acids. Per germline, CDR1 MNHNS and CDR2 SASEGT. J was trimmed by 5 bases and V by 0 bases; bases with no gene match: 7. CDR3 sequence: CASSEAQGTGRTEAFF. DNA for the CDR3: TGTGCCAGCAGTGAAGCTCAAGGGACAGGGAGGACTGAAGCTTTCTTT.

Remarks on this clonotype: This sequence may be a read error, since a much larger clone differs from it by one base. The chain couples TRBV5-6 to TRBJ2-7; perhaps TRBD1 as D (6 bases). This CDR3 has 14 residues. Per the germline V gene, CDR1 is SGHDT and CDR2 is YYEEEE. The CDR3 protein is CARSLDRFSYEQYF. The CDR3 nucleotides are TGTGCCAGAAGCTTGGACAGATTCTCCTACGAGCAGTACTTC.

By sample fraction, this clonotype is hyperexpanded. The V call is TRBV29-1, the J call TRBJ2-7; D gene uncertain. The CDR3 totals 10 residues. V lost 4 bases and J 5 bases, leaving 6 bases between the germline ends. Germline V CDR1 and CDR2: SQVTM, ANQGSEA. The CDR3 DNA sequence: TGCAGCGTTGTACAGCACGAGCAGTACTTC. This encodes CSVVQHEQYF.

This clonotype counts as medium-sized. The rearrangement joins TRBV5-4 to TRBJ2-7; TRBD1 matches at 8 bases. The CDR3 runs 14 residues. V trimming: 0 bases; J trimming: 7 bases; junction bases outside the gene matches: 6. The germline CDR1 and CDR2 sequences are SGHNT and YYREEE (reference sequence). CDR3 sequence reads: CASSLASRGREQYF. DNA for the CDR3: TGTGCCAGCAGCTTGGCCAGCAGGGGGCGGGAGCAGTACTTC.

This clonotype was recorded a few times. The rearrangement links TRBV20-1 to TRBJ2-3; 11 nucleotides match TRBD2. Trimming cost V 6 bases and J 7 bases; bases outside gene matches: 12. Per the germline V gene, CDR1 is DFQATT and CDR2 is SNEGSKA (reference sequence). CDR3 length equals 15 residues. The CDR3 DNA reads TGCAGTGCCCTATCTGCTAGCGGGGGGACTAATACGCAGTATTTT. It encodes CSALSASGGTNTQYF.

The chain carries TRBV11-3 and TRBJ1-3, with D possibly being TRBD1 (5 bases). The length of the CDR3 is 15 residues. Germline CDR1 reads SGHNT; CDR2 reads YENEEA. V was trimmed by 6 bases and J by 8 bases, leaving 20 bases between them. This chain's CDR3 is CASSRGRGTLDTIYF. In DNA form, the CDR3 reads TGTGCCAGCAGTCGGGGCCGGGGTACCTTGGACACCATATATTTT.

Concerning this clonotype itself: A much more abundant neighbour one base away suggests this may be a read error. V and J are TRBV19 and TRBJ2-5; D possibly matches TRBD1 or TRBD2 (5 bases each). Trimming removed 7 bases from V and 4 bases from J, with 13 bases in between. CDR3 length: 13 amino acids. Germline assignment: CDR1 LNHDA and CDR2 SQIVND (reference sequence). CDR3 amino acids: CASNMGVGETQYF. CDR3 DNA: TGTGCCAGTAACATGGGGGTGGGAGAGACCCAGTACTTC.

Within the sample, this clonotype is medium-sized. The chain joins TRBV12-3 or TRBV12-4 to TRBJ1-1, with 7 bases matching TRBD1. Trimming cost V 1 base and J 8 bases; bases outside gene matches: 4. This CDR3 has 13 amino acids. The CDR3 is CASSLVGTVEAFF. DNA of the CDR3: TGTGCCAGCAGTTTAGTGGGGACAGTCGAAGCTTTCTTT.

This clonotype rates as medium-sized. V and J are TRBV4-2 and TRBJ2-1, with D uncertain. In germline, CDR1 is LGHNA, CDR2 YNFKEQ. Deletions cut 1 base from V and 8 bases from J, with 15 bases between. The CDR3 runs to 15 residues. The CDR3: CASSQAGLERYEQFF. CDR3 nucleotide sequence: TGTGCCAGCAGCCAAGCAGGCTTGGAACGGTATGAGCAGTTCTTC.

The genes are TRBV6-5 and TRBJ1-1; D remains unclear. This CDR3 region has 14 residues. Trimming removed 2 bases at V and 4 bases at J, with 11 bases between. Germline CDR1 and CDR2: MNHEY and SVGAGI. This CDR3 is CASSYGFEFTEAFF. CDR3 nucleotides: TGTGCCAGCAGTTACGGGTTCGAATTCACTGAAGCTTTCTTT.

This clonotype was seen only a few times. The chain links TRBV20-1 to TRBJ1-4; weak D call: TRBD1 (5 bases). CDR3 length equals 16 residues. Trimming shortened V by 0 bases and J by 5 bases, and 16 bases separated the two germline ends. Germline CDR1 DFQATT, CDR2 SNEGSKA (reference sequence). The CDR3 coding sequence is TGCAGTGCTAGAGATCCCCGGACGGGGGGAAATGAAAAACTGTTTTTT. Encoded protein: CSARDPRTGGNEKLFF.

This clonotype is medium-sized. This chain uses TRBV19 with TRBJ1-2, with 9 positions matching TRBD1. V lost 3 bases and J lost 6; bases outside the gene matches: 2. This CDR3 is built from 13 residues. Per the germline V gene, CDR1 is LNHDA and CDR2 is SQIVND (reference sequence). The CDR3 loop reads CASSIGQGNGYTF. CDR3 DNA sequence: TGTGCCAGTAGTATTGGACAGGGGAATGGCTACACCTTC.

This clonotype is medium-sized within its sample. This chain joins TRBV4-3 and TRBJ1-4, with 7 bases aligning to TRBD1. V shed 0 bases and J 4 bases; nucleotides not matched to a gene: 14. CDR1 and CDR2 from the germline V gene are LGHNA and YSLEER. This CDR3 is 19 amino acids long. DNA for the CDR3: TGCGCCAGCAGCCAAGATTTCCCACTCACCGGGACAGTTAATGAAAAACTGTTTTTT. Translation gives CASSQDFPLTGTVNEKLFF.